The 15 T cell receptor beta chains in this list originate from one sample, sequenced in a study of a mutant IDH1 vaccine in newly diagnosed glioma. The time point is: week 11, during vaccination. Each vaccine dose was 300 ug of mutant IDH1 20-mer peptide, with topical imiquimod. Their antigen targets remain unknown. Profiling relied on immunoSEQ multiplex PCR, and the TCRdb table lists in-frame clones only, not all of them. The sample lists about 64,000 clones, about 88% occurring once. The source material was PBMCs, sampled from a glioma patient whose treatment included an IDH1 peptide vaccine. The receptors were sampled from a woman in her 50s with glioma.

The count of this clone is one. The genes are TRBV27 and TRBJ2-7; 8 bases fit TRBD2. The germline CDR1 and CDR2 sequences are MNHEY and SMNVEV (reference sequence). V gave up 5 bases and J gave up 2 bases; unmatched junction bases: 5. This CDR3 spans 14 amino acids. CDR3: CASSPGGGAYEQYF. CDR3 nucleotide sequence: TGTGCCAGCAGTCCCGGGGGGGGCGCCTACGAGCAGTACTTC.

The genes are TRBV6-6 and TRBJ2-2, with 10 bases that match TRBD2. V dropped 6 bases and J dropped 7; count of bases not matched to a gene: 8. The CDR3 consists of 15 residues. Germline assignment: CDR1 MNHNY and CDR2 SVGAGI (reference sequence). The CDR3 DNA sequence: TGTGCCAGCAGGGGAGCGGGGGGGCCTGGCGGGGAGCTGTTTTTT. The encoded protein is CASRGAGGPGGELFF.

V gene TRBV2 combines with J gene TRBJ2-2, with 9 bases matching TRBD1. With V trimmed by 5 bases and J by 4 bases, 8 bases remained unmatched. The CDR3 extends over 16 amino acids. The V gene's germline CDR1 is SNHLY and CDR2 FYNNEI. The CDR3 is CASSRGTGMTTGELFF. The CDR3 bases are TGTGCCAGCAGTCGGGGGACAGGGATGACCACCGGGGAGCTGTTTTTT.

The gene calls are TRBV11-2 and TRBJ1-1; possibly TRBD1 for D (6 bases). The CDR3 contains 16 residues. Deletions cut 5 bases from V and 2 bases from J, with 18 bases between. Germline loops: CDR1 SGHAT, CDR2 FQNNGV. The CDR3 here is CASSVTTGSYNTEAFF. The CDR3, as DNA: TGTGCCAGCAGCGTAACAACAGGGTCCTACAACACTGAAGCTTTCTTT.

This clone appeared once. The CDR3 loop is CASTEGTGLTNYGYTF. The CDR3 DNA follows: TGTGCCAGCACTGAGGGGACAGGGCTTACCAACTATGGCTACACCTTC. The chain uses TRBV13 and TRBJ1-2, with TRBD1 matching 9 bases. The CDR3 length is 16 residues. V dropped 7 bases and J dropped 2; count of bases not matched to a gene: 11. Germline CDR1 PRHDT, CDR2 FYEKMQ (reference sequence).

The V and J genes are TRBV5-6 and TRBJ1-1, with no clear D. Germline CDR1 reads SGHDT; CDR2 reads YYEEEE. V was trimmed by 4 bases and J by 1 base, leaving 11 bases between them. The CDR3 spans 14 residues. This CDR3 reads CASSLGHRNTEAFF. As DNA, the CDR3 is TGTGCCAGCAGCCTGGGTCACCGGAACACTGAAGCTTTCTTT.

The V and J genes are TRBV6-6 and TRBJ2-7, with a tentative D call TRBD2 (5 bases). This CDR3 is 15 amino acids long. Trimming removed 0 bases at V and 3 bases at J, with 12 bases between. The germline CDR1 and CDR2 sequences are MNHNY and SVGAGI (reference sequence). The chain's CDR3 is CASSYSEGIGYEQYF. The CDR3 DNA follows: TGTGCCAGCAGTTACTCCGAGGGAATAGGCTACGAGCAGTACTTC.

The V gene is TRBV18, the J gene TRBJ2-1; 8 bases are shared with TRBD1. The CDR3 consists of 13 residues. Trimming at V came to 2 bases and at J to 7 bases, leaving 1 base not matched to a gene. Per the germline V gene, CDR1 is KGHSH and CDR2 is LQKENI. The DNA for the CDR3 is TGTGCCAGCTCACCAAACAGGGGGAATGAGCAGTTCTTC. This codes for CASSPNRGNEQFF.

The chain has TRBV6-1 and TRBJ1-6, with D maybe TRBD1 (5 bases). Germline V gives CDR1 MNHNS, CDR2 SASEGT. The length of the CDR3 is 11 residues. The CDR3 is CAGGANSPLHF. The CDR3 coding sequence is TGTGCTGGTGGGGCCAACTCACCCCTCCACTTT.

The chain carries TRBV27 and TRBJ1-1; 8 bases fit TRBD1. V was clipped by 5 bases and J by 2 bases; unmatched bases: 4. CDR3 length: 14 amino acids. The germline V gene encodes CDR1 MNHEY and CDR2 SMNVEV (reference sequence). The CDR3 coding sequence is TGTGCCAGCAGTCGAGGGACAGGCAACACTGAAGCTTTCTTT. Its translation is CASSRGTGNTEAFF.

The chain is built from TRBV30 and TRBJ1-2, with 7 bases lining up with TRBD1. Germline CDR1 and CDR2: GTSNPN and SVGIG (reference sequence). Trimming removed 3 bases from V and 2 bases from J; junction bases left unmatched: 6. The CDR3 is 14 amino acids. CDR3 nucleotides: TGTGCCTGGAGACCAAGGGGGCTCAACTATGGCTACACCTTC. Translating gives CAWRPRGLNYGYTF.

A few counts support this clone. This chain links TRBV4-2 with TRBJ1-2; no reliable D call. The V gene lost 0 bases and the J gene lost 7 bases, with 12 bases spanning the gap. CDR3 length equals 14 residues. Looked up from germline, CDR1 is LGHNA and CDR2 is YNFKEQ. The CDR3 region is CASSQDVGSGGYTF. The DNA of the CDR3 is TGTGCCAGCAGCCAAGATGTAGGGTCCGGTGGCTACACCTTC.

The chain recombines TRBV10-3 with TRBJ1-2; D gene unclear. The germline V gene has CDR1 ENHRY and CDR2 SYGVKD. V lost 7 bases to trimming and J lost 2 bases, with 14 bases between them. This CDR3 region has 14 residues. The DNA for the CDR3 is TGTGCCATCAATGACGAACCTACGAACTATGGCTACACCTTC. It codes for CAINDEPTNYGYTF.

The CDR3 loop reads CASRAAGDSPLHF. The CDR3 DNA reads as TGTGCCAGCAGGGCCGCGGGGGATTCACCCCTCCACTTT. This chain links TRBV2 with TRBJ1-6; D is perhaps TRBD1 (5 bases). CDR3 length: 13 amino acids. Germline CDR1 SNHLY, CDR2 FYNNEI. V lost 6 bases and J 8 bases, leaving 11 bases between the germline ends.

The chain links TRBV1 to TRBJ2-7; TRBD1 is the table's D call, not checked against the DNA. TRBV1 is a known pseudogene. The CDR3 spans 17 residues. CDR3 DNA sequence: TGCACCAGCAGCCAAGATCGGGGACAGGGGGGAGGCTACGAGCAGTACTTC. Protein product: CTSSQDRGQGGGYEQYF.